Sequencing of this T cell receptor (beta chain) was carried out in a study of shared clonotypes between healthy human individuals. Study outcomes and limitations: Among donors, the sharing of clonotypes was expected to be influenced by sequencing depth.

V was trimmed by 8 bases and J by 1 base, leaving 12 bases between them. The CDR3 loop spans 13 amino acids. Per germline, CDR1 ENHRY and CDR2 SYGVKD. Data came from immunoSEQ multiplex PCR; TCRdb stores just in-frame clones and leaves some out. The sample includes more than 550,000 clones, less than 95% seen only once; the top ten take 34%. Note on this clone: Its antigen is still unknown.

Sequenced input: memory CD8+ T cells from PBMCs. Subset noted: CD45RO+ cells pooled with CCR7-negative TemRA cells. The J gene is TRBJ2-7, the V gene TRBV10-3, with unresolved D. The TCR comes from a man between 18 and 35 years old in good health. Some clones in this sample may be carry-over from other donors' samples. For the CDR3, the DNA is TGTGCCATCCAGGTTCCCCTATCCTACGAGCAGTACTTC. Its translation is CAIQVPLSYEQYF.